This record concerns one T cell receptor (beta chain) sequence. The sample belongs to a study of blood T cell repertoires in COVID-19. Study summary: Acute-phase and convalescent COVID-19 samples originated in the United States, Italy and Spain. Sample material is recorded as cDNA or gDNA derived from T cells, B-cell-depleted T cells, or PBMCs.

The CDR3 length is 13 residues. Trimming took off 3 bases at V and 4 bases at J, with 9 bases between the two ends. Germline assignment: CDR1 ENHRY and CDR2 SYGVKD. Per the study methods: Estimation of nucleated cell counts relied on the amplification of reference gene primers. Generated by immunoSEQ multiplex PCR, the TCRdb table keeps only in-frame clones and is missing some. D and trimming were read from the DNA, whereas the V and J calls and clone size are those reported in that table. The table shows some 85,000 clones, with around 76% occurring only once. The specimen was peripheral blood. This clonotype was sampled from a woman of 80 years or more with active or convalescent COVID-19. The chain employs TRBV10-3 and TRBJ2-5; no clear D. CDR3 protein: CAISDLVRETQYF. DNA for the CDR3: TGTGCCATCAGTGACCTGGTTAGAGAGACCCAGTACTTC.